One sample yielded the 13 T cell receptor beta chains listed below, sequenced in a study of spatial heterogeneity in lung cancer. Time point indicated: sample taken at primary tumor resection. No cells were sorted before sequencing. The whole RNA sequenced was extracted from tumor, nontumor lung or frozen PBMC. TCRdb itself ran the 5' RACE reads through MiXCR, one entry per CDR3 protein. The sample has about 82,000 distinct CDR3 sequences; roughly an eighth are singletons. The sample consisted of PBMCs, taken at surgery. These receptors originate from a male donor with early-stage non-small cell lung cancer.

The table lists this clonotype with a few counts. The rearrangement uses TRBV2 and TRBJ1-2; the match to TRBD1 covers 7 bases. V dropped 3 bases and J dropped 0; count of bases not matched to a gene: 1. CDR1 is SNHLY, CDR2 FYNNEI, per germline. This CDR3 contains 14 residues. CDR3 DNA sequence: TGTGCCAGCAGTGATGGGACAGCTAACTATGGCTACACCTTC. Residues: CASSDGTANYGYTF. Together with reference TRBV2 and TRBJ1-2, the CDR3 gives the full variable domain: EPEVTQTPSHQVTQMGQEVILRCVPISNHLYFYWYRQILGQKVEFLVSFYNNEISEKSEIFDDQFSVERPDGSNFTLKIRSTKLEDSAMYFCASSDGTANYGYTFGSGTRLTVV.

The chain combines TRBV29-1 with TRBJ2-4; D gene ambiguous. This CDR3 has 16 residues. Germline values: CDR1 SQVTM, CDR2 ANQGSEA. The V and J ends lost 7 bases and 0 bases respectively, with 19 bases between them. The CDR3 region has the DNA TGCAGCGCCTACACCCGAGCCGGCTTAGCCAAAAACATTCAGTACTTC. It encodes CSAYTRAGLAKNIQYF. Looking up the rest from reference TRBV29-1 and TRBJ2-4 gives the full variable domain: SAVISQKPSRDICQRGTSLTIQCQVDSQVTMMFWYRQQPGQSLTLIATANQGSEATYESGFVIDKFPISRPNLTFSTLTVSNMSPEDSSIYLCSAYTRAGLAKNIQYFGAGTRLSVL.

A few counts support this clonotype. The genes are TRBV7-2 and TRBJ1-1, with D uncertain. V shed 7 bases and J shed 7 bases, with 16 bases lying between them. Germline CDR1 and CDR2: SGHTA and FQGNSA. This CDR3 contains 13 residues. This CDR3 reads CASKRAHSGEAFF. The CDR3 DNA follows: TGTGCCAGCAAAAGGGCACATTCGGGTGAAGCTTTCTTT. Together with reference TRBV7-2 and TRBJ1-1, the CDR3 gives the full variable domain: GAGVSQSPSNKVTEKGKDVELRCDPISGHTALYWYRQSLGQGLEFLIYFQGNSAPDKSGLPSDRFSAERTGGSVSTLTIQRTQQEDSAVYLCASKRAHSGEAFFGQGTRLTVV.

The rearrangement links TRBV7-9 to TRBJ2-7, with 9 nucleotides matching TRBD2. This CDR3 has 15 residues. The V segment lost 5 bases and the J segment 7 bases; nucleotides outside the gene matches: 12. Germline V CDR1 and CDR2: SEHNR, FQNEAQ (reference sequence). Here the CDR3 reads CASSPWDSGSGEQYF. CDR3 coding DNA: TGTGCCAGCAGCCCGTGGGATAGCGGGAGTGGAGAGCAGTACTTC.

Only a few counts were recorded for this clonotype. This chain connects TRBV6-4 to TRBJ2-1; D remains unclear. CDR3 length: 16 amino acids. V lost 0 bases and J 0 bases, leaving 9 bases between the germline ends. Germline V gene sequence: CDR1 MRHNA, CDR2 SNTAGT. The CDR3 coding sequence is TGTGCCAGCAGTGACTCGGCAGGCGGCTCCTACAATGAGCAGTTCTTC. This gives the protein CASSDSAGGSYNEQFF.

This clonotype was found many times. This chain links TRBV3-1 with TRBJ2-7, with a weak D call TRBD2 (6 bases). CDR1 is LGHDT and CDR2 is YNNKEL in the germline V gene (reference sequence). The CDR3 is 15 residues long. V was clipped by 0 bases and J by 7 bases, with 16 bases between them. The CDR3 nucleotides read TGTGCCAGCAGCCAAGACTTAACGGAGGGAAGGGAGCAGTACTTC. Encoded protein: CASSQDLTEGREQYF.

In this sample, this clonotype turned up a few times. The chain links TRBV29-1 to TRBJ2-1; 8 nucleotides match TRBD1. The CDR3 spans 13 residues. V lost 6 bases to trimming and J lost 4 bases; unmatched junction nucleotides: 5. Germline V CDR1 and CDR2: SQVTM, ANQGSEA. CDR3 DNA sequence: TGCAGCGTGGGACAGGACGCTTACAATGAGCAGTTCTTC. It encodes CSVGQDAYNEQFF.

This sequence joins TRBV2 and TRBJ2-1; D perhaps matches TRBD1 (5 bases). The germline V and J ends were trimmed by 8 bases and 4 bases, with 12 bases remaining between them. There are 13 residues in the CDR3. CDR1 SNHLY and CDR2 FYNNEI come from the germline V gene. The CDR3 spells CASGFTGYNEQFF. The CDR3 coding sequence is TGTGCCAGCGGTTTTACAGGATACAATGAGCAGTTCTTC.

The gene calls are TRBV20-1 and TRBJ1-2; 8 bases agree with TRBD1. This CDR3 contains 14 residues. V lost 5 bases and J lost 4; bases outside the gene matches: 9. The germline V gene encodes CDR1 DFQATT and CDR2 SNEGSKA (reference sequence). The CDR3 loop is CSAPTLTGGYGYTF. DNA of the CDR3: TGCAGTGCTCCGACACTTACAGGGGGCTATGGCTACACCTTC.

The rearrangement links TRBV14 to TRBJ2-3, with 8 bases that match TRBD2. The CDR3 extends over 16 amino acids. V lost 1 base and J lost 7; bases outside the gene matches: 10. Germline V CDR1 and CDR2: SGHDN, FVKESK. CDR3 sequence: CASSQGAPAGANTQYF. The CDR3 coding sequence is TGTGCCAGCAGCCAAGGAGCACCAGCGGGAGCCAATACGCAGTATTTT.

This clonotype was observed a handful of times. This rearrangement joins TRBV7-9 to TRBJ1-1; the D is unclear. Trimming took off 1 base at V and 6 bases at J, with 12 bases between the two ends. Germline CDR1 is SEHNR and CDR2 is FQNEAQ (reference sequence). The CDR3 is made up of 14 amino acids. CDR3 DNA sequence: TGTGCCAGCAGCTTAGGAAGGGTAGGCGCTGAAGCTTTCTTT. This codes for CASSLGRVGAEAFF.

This clonotype appeared a few times. The rearrangement uses TRBV11-2 and TRBJ2-7; D gene ambiguous. This CDR3 comprises 13 residues. Trimming stripped 0 bases from V and 6 bases from J, with 9 bases between. The germline CDR1 and CDR2 sequences are SGHAT and FQNNGV. This CDR3 reads CASSLEPGSEQYF. Here the CDR3 DNA reads TGTGCCAGCAGCTTAGAACCGGGTAGCGAGCAGTACTTC.

This clonotype was seen more than once but under ten times. The chain uses TRBV19 and TRBJ1-5, with a possible D match to TRBD1 (6 bases). The germline V gene has CDR1 LNHDA and CDR2 SQIVND (reference sequence). This CDR3 region has 14 residues. Between the trimmed V and J ends, which lost 5 bases and 7 bases, there was a span of 15 bases. The CDR3 is CASSAFEGGQPQHF. DNA for the CDR3: TGTGCCAGTAGTGCTTTCGAGGGGGGCCAGCCCCAGCATTTT.